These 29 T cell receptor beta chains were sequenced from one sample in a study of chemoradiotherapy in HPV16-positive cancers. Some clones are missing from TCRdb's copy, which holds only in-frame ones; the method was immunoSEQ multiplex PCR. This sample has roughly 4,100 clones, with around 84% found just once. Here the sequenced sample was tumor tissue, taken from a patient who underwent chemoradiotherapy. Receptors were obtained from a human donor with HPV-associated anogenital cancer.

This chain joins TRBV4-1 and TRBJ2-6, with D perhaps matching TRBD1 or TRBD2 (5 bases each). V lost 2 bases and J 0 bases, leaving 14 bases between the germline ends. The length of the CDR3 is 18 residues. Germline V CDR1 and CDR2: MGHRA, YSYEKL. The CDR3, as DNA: TGCGCCAGCAGCCAACCACCGGGACGAGGCTCTGGGGCCAACGTCCTGACTTTC. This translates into CASSQPPGRGSGANVLTF.

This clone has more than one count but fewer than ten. The CDR3 coding sequence is TGTGCCAGCAGTGGGGGACTAGTGTTGCCTGGGGAGCTGTTTTTT. It is translated as CASSGGLVLPGELFF. The rearrangement uses TRBV2 and TRBJ2-2, with 8 bases lining up with TRBD2. The germline V gene has CDR1 SNHLY and CDR2 FYNNEI. Trimming took 4 bases from V and 8 from J; bases not matched to a gene: 9. The CDR3 runs to 15 residues.

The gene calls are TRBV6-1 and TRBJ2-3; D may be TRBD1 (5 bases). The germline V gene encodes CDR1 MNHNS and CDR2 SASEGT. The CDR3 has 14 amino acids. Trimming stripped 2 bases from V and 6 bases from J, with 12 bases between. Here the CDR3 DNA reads TGTGCCAGCAGTGAACGTGGGGCTGGGGATACGCAGTATTTT. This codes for CASSERGAGDTQYF.

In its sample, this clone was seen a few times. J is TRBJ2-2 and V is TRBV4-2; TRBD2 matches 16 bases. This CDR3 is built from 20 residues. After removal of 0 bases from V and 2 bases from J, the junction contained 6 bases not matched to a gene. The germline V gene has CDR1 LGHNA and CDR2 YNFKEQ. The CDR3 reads CASSQDMGLAGGHNTGELFF. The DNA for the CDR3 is TGTGCCAGCAGCCAAGATATGGGACTAGCGGGGGGGCACAACACCGGGGAGCTGTTTTTT.

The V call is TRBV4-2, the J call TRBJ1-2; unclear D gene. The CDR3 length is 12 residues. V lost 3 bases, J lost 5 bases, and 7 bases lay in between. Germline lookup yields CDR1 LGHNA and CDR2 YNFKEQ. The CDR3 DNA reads TGTGCCAGCAGCCACGCGGATTATGGCTACACCTTC. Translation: CASSHADYGYTF.

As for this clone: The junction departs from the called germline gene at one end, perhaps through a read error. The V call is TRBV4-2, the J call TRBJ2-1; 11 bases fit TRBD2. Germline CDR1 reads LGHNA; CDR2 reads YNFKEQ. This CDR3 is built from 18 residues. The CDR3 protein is CASSEDLAGGPSYNEQFF. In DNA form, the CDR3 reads TGTGCCAGCAGCGAAGATTTAGCGGGGGGGCCTTCCTACAATGAGCAGTTCTTC.

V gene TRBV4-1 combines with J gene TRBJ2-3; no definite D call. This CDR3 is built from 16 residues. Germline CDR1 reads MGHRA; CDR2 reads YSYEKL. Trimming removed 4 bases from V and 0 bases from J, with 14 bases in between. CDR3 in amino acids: CASSPLGQTSTDTQYF. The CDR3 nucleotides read TGCGCCAGCAGCCCTCTAGGCCAAACTAGCACAGATACGCAGTATTTT.

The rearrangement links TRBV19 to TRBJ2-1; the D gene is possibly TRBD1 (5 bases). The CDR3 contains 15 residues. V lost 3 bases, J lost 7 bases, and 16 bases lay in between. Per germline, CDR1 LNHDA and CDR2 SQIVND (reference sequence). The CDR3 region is CASSISSTAVNEQFF. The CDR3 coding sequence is TGTGCCAGTAGTATTTCGTCGACAGCTGTGAATGAGCAGTTCTTC.

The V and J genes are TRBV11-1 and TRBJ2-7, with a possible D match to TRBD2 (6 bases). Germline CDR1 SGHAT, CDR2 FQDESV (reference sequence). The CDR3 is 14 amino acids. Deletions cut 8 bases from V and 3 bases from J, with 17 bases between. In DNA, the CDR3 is TGTGCCAGCGGGGATAGGGGACTTAACTACGAGCAGTACTTC. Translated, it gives CASGDRGLNYEQYF.

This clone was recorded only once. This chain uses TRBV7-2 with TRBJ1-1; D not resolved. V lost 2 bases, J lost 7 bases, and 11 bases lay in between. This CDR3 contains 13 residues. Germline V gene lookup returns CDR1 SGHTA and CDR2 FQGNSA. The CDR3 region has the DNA TGTGCCAGCAGCTTATGGCGAGGAGGTGAAGCTTTCTTT. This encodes CASSLWRGGEAFF. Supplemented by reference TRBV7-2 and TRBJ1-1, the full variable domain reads GAGVSQSPSNKVTEKGKDVELRCDPISGHTALYWYRQSLGQGLEFLIYFQGNSAPDKSGLPSDRFSAERTGGSVSTLTIQRTQQEDSAVYLCASSLWRGGEAFFGQGTRLTVV.

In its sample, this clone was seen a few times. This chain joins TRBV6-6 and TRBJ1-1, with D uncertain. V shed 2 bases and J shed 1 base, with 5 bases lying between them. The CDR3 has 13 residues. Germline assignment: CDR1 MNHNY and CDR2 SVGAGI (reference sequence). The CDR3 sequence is CASSYGRNTEAFF. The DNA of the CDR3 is TGTGCCAGCAGTTACGGACGGAACACTGAAGCTTTCTTT.

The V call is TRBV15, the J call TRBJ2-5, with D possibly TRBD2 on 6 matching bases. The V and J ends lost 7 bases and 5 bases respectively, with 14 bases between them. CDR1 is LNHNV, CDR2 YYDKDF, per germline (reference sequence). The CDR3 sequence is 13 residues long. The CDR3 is CATTPRGGETQYF. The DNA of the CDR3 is TGTGCCACCACCCCCCGGGGAGGTGAGACCCAGTACTTC.

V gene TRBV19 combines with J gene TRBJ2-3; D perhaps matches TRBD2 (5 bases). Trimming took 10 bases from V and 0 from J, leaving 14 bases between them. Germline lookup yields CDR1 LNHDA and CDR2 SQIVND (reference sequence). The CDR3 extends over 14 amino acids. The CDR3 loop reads CATTPGISTDTQYF. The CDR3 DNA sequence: TGTGCCACTACCCCCGGGATTAGCACAGATACGCAGTATTTT. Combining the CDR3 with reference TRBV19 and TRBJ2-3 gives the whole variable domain DGGITQSPKYLFRKEGQNVTLSCEQNLNHDAMYWYRQDPGQGLRLIYYSQIVNDFQKGDIAEGYSVSREKKESFPLTVTSAQKNPTAFYLCATTPGISTDTQYFGPGTRLTVL.

The CDR3 reads CASSPPAGTPNNSPLHF. In DNA form, the CDR3 reads TGTGCCAGCTCTCCTCCGGCCGGGACACCTAACAATTCACCCCTCCACTTT. This sequence joins TRBV18 and TRBJ1-6; D might be TRBD1 (6 bases). There are 17 residues in the CDR3. Trimming took 6 bases from V and 7 from J, leaving 22 bases between them. Germline assignment: CDR1 KGHSH and CDR2 LQKENI. The full variable domain, in which reference TRBV18 and TRBJ1-6 provide the parts outside the CDR3, is NAGVMQNPRHLVRRRGQEARLRCSPMKGHSHVYWYRQLPEEGLKFMVYLQKENIIDESGMPKERFSAEFPKEGPSILRIQQVVRGDSAAYFCASSPPAGTPNNSPLHFGNGTRLTVT.

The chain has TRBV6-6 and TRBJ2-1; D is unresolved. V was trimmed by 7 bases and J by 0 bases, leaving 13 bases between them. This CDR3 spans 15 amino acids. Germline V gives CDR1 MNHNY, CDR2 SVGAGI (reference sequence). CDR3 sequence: CASIQDRSSYNEQFF. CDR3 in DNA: TGTGCCAGCATCCAAGACCGGAGCTCCTACAATGAGCAGTTCTTC.

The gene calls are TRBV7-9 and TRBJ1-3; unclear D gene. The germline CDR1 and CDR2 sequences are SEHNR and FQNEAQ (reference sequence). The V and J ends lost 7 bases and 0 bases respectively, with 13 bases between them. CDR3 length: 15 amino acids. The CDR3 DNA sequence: TGTGCCAGCACTATGGGCAGCAGCTCTGGAAACACCATATATTTT. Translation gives CASTMGSSSGNTIYF.

The chain's CDR3 is CASSLASAGRSNEKLFF. CDR3 coding DNA: TGTGCCAGCAGCTTAGCTTCGGCGGGCAGAAGCAATGAAAAACTGTTTTTT. This chain uses TRBV11-2 with TRBJ1-4; D gene ambiguous. Trimming left V 1 base short and J 5 bases short, with 17 bases between. The germline gives CDR1 SGHAT, CDR2 FQNNGV. The CDR3 spans 17 residues.

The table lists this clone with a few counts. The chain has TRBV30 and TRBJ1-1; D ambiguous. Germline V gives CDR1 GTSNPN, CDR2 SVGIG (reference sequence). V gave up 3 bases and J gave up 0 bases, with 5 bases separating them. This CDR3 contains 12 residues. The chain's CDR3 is CAWRFLNTEAFF. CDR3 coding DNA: TGTGCCTGGAGGTTTTTGAACACTGAAGCTTTCTTT.

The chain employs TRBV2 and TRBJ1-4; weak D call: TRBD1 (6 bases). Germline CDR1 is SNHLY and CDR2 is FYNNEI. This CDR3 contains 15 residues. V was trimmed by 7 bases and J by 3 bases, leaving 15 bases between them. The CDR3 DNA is TGTGCCAGCATAATCACTACAGGGCCTAATGAAAAACTGTTTTTT. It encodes CASIITTGPNEKLFF. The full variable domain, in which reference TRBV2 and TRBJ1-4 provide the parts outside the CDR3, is EPEVTQTPSHQVTQMGQEVILRCVPISNHLYFYWYRQILGQKVEFLVSFYNNEISEKSEIFDDQFSVERPDGSNFTLKIRSTKLEDSAMYFCASIITTGPNEKLFFGSGTQLSVL.

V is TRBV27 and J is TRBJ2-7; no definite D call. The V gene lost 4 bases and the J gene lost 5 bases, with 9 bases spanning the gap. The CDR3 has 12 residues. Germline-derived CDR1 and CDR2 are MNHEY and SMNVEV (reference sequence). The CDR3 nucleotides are TGTGCCAGCAGTTCCCTCAGTCACGAGCAGTACTTC. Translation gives CASSSLSHEQYF.

The CDR3 DNA reads TGTGCCAGCAGGGGGCCAGGGAGTGAAAAACTGTTTTTT. Protein: CASRGPGSEKLFF. The chain couples TRBV6-5 to TRBJ1-4; tentatively, D is TRBD1 (5 bases). The CDR3 has 13 residues. V was trimmed by 6 bases and J by 7 bases, leaving 12 bases between them. Germline CDR1 MNHEY, CDR2 SVGAGI.

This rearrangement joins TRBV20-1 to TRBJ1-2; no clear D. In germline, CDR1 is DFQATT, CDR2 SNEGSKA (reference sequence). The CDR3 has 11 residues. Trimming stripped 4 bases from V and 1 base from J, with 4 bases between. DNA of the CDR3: TGCAGTGCTAACAGTAACTATGGCTACACCTTC. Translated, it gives CSANSNYGYTF.

Here the CDR3 reads CASSFQGSPLHF. CDR3 coding DNA: TGTGCCAGCAGCTTCCAGGGTTCACCCCTCCACTTT. The chain employs TRBV7-8 and TRBJ1-6; weak D call: TRBD1 (5 bases). Germline CDR1 is SGHVS and CDR2 is FQNEAQ. Trimming pared 3 bases from V and 9 bases from J, leaving 6 bases between. The CDR3 totals 12 residues. The full variable domain, rest sourced from reference TRBV7-8 and TRBJ1-6, is GAGVSQSPRYKVAKRGQDVALRCDPISGHVSLFWYQQALGQGPEFLTYFQNEAQLDKSGLPSDRFFAERPEGSVSTLKIQRTQQEDSAVYLCASSFQGSPLHFGNGTRLTVT.

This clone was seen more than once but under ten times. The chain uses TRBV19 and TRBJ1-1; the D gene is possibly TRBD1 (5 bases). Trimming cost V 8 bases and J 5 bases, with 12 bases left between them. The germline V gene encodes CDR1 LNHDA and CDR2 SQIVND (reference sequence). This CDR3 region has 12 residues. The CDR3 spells CASGGQRTEAFF. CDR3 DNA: TGTGCCAGTGGAGGACAAAGGACTGAAGCTTTCTTT.

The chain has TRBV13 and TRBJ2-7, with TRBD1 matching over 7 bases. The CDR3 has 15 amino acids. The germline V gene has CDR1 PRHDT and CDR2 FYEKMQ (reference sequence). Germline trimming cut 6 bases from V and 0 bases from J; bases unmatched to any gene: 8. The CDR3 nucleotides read TGTGCCAGCAGGGTAGGGACAGCCAGCTCCTACGAGCAGTACTTC. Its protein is CASRVGTASSYEQYF.

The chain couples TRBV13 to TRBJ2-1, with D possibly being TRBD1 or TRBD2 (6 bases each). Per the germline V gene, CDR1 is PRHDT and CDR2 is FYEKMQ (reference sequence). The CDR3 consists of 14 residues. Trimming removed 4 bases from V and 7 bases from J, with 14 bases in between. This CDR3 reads CASSSGGPLNEQFF. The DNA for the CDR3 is TGTGCCAGCAGCTCTGGGGGGCCTTTGAATGAGCAGTTCTTC.

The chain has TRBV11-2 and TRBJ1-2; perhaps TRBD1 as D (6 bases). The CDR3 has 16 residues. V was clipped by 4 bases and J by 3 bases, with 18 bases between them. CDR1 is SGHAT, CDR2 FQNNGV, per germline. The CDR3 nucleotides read TGTGCCAGCAGCTCAGGTTCGGCACAGGGCGACTATGGCTACACCTTC. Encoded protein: CASSSGSAQGDYGYTF.

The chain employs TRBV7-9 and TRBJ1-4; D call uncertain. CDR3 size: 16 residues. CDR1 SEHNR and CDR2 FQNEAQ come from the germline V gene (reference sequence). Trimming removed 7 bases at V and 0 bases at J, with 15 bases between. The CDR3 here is CASINGWSATNEKLFF. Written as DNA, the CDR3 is TGTGCCAGCATCAATGGATGGTCCGCAACTAATGAAAAACTGTTTTTT. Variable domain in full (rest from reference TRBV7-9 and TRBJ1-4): DTGVSQNPRHKITKRGQNVTFRCDPISEHNRLYWYRQTLGQGPEFLTYFQNEAQLEKSRLLSDRFSAERPKGSFSTLEIQRTEQGDSAMYLCASINGWSATNEKLFFGSGTQLSVL.

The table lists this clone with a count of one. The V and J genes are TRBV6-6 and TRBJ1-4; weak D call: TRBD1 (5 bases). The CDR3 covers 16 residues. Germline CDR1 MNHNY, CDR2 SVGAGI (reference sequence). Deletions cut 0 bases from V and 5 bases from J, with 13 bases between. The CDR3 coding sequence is TGTGCCAGCAGTTACTCGAGTCGGCGGACAAATGAAAAACTGTTTTTT. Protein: CASSYSSRRTNEKLFF.